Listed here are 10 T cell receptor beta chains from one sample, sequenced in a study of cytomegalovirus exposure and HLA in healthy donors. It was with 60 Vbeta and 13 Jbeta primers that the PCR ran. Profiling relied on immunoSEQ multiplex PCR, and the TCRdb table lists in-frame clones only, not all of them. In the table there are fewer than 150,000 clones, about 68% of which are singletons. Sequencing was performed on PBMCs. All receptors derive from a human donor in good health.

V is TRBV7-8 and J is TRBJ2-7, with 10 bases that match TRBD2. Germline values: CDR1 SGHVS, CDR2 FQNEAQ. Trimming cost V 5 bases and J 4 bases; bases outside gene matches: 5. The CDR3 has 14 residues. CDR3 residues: CASSHLAGEYEQYF. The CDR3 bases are TGTGCCAGCAGCCATCTAGCGGGAGAGTACGAGCAGTACTTC. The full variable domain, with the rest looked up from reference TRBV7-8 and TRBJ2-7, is GAGVSQSPRYKVAKRGQDVALRCDPISGHVSLFWYQQALGQGPEFLTYFQNEAQLDKSGLPSDRFFAERPEGSVSTLKIQRTQQEDSAVYLCASSHLAGEYEQYFGPGTRLTVT.

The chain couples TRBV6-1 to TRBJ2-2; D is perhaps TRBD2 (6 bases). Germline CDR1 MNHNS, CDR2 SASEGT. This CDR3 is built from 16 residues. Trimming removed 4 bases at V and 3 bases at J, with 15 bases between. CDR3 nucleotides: TGTGCCAGCAGTGTTGGGGACGGGAGTTACACCGGGGAGCTGTTTTTT. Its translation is CASSVGDGSYTGELFF.

CDR3 amino acids: CASSRGEGRTDTQYF. The CDR3, as DNA: TGCGCCAGCTCGCGGGGGGAGGGCCGCACAGATACGCAGTATTTT. The V and J genes are TRBV5-1 and TRBJ2-3; 8 bases are shared with TRBD2. CDR1 is SGHRS and CDR2 is YFSETQ in the germline V gene. After removal of 7 bases from V and 1 base from J, the junction contained 8 bases not matched to a gene. The CDR3 loop spans 15 amino acids. The entire variable domain, with the rest obtained from reference TRBV5-1 and TRBJ2-3, is as follows: KAGVTQTPRYLIKTRGQQVTLSCSPISGHRSVSWYQQTPGQGLQFLFEYFSETQRNKGNFPGRFSGRQFSNSRSEMNVSTLELGDSALYLCASSRGEGRTDTQYFGPGTRLTVL.

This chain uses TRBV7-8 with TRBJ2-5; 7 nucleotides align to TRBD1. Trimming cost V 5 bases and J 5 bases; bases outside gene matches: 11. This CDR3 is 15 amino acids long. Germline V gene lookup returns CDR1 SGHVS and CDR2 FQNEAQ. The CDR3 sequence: CASSNLRQGSETQYF. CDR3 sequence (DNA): TGTGCCAGCAGCAACCTACGACAGGGATCGGAGACCCAGTACTTC.

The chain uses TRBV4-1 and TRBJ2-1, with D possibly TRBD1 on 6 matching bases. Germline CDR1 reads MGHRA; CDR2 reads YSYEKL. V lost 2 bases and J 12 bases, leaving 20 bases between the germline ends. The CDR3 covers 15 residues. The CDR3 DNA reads TGCGCCAGCAGCCAATGGGACACGGACAATGAGCGGCAGTTCTTC. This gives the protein CASSQWDTDNERQFF.

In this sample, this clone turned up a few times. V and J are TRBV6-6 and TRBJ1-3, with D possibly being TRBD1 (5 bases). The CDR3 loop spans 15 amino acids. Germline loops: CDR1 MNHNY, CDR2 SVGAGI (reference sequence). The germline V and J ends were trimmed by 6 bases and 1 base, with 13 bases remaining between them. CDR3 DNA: TGTGCCAGCAGCGGTCCCAGGGTTTCTGGAAACACCATATATTTT. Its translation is CASSGPRVSGNTIYF.

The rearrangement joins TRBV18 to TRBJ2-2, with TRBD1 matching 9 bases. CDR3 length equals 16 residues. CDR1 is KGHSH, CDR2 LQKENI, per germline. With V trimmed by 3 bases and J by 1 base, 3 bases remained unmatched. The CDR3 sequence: CASSPMGQGNTGELFF. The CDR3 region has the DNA TGTGCCAGCTCACCGATGGGACAGGGGAACACCGGGGAGCTGTTTTTT.

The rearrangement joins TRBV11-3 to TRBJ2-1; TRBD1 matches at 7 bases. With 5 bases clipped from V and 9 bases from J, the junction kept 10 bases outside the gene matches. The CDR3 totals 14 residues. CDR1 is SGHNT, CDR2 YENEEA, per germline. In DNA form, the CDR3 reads TGTGCCAGCAGCCAACCAGGGGGTCCCCCTGAGCAGTTCTTC. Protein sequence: CASSQPGGPPEQFF.

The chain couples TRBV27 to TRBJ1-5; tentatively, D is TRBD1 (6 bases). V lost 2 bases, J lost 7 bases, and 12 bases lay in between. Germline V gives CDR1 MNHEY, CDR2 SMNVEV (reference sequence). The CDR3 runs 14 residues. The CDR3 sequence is CASSLRGAGQPQHF. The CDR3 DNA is TGTGCCAGCAGTTTACGGGGGGCTGGGCAGCCCCAGCATTTT.

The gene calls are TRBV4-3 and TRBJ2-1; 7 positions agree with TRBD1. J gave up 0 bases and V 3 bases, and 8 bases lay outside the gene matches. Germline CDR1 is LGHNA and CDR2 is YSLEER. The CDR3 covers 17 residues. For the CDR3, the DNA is TGCGCCAGCAGCCACGACCCACAGGGGACCTCCTACAATGAGCAGTTCTTC. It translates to CASSHDPQGTSYNEQFF.